This T cell receptor (beta chain) was documented in a study of control samples from healthy donors and cancer patients. Assay: immunoSEQ multiplex PCR; the TCRdb copy retains only in-frame clones and omits some. The repertoire includes some 130,000 clones, approximately 90% of them detected once, and 3.4% sits in the top ten. V lost 1 base and J 2 bases, leaving 3 bases between the germline ends. This CDR3 contains 12 residues. Per germline, CDR1 SGHTS and CDR2 YDEGEE. This sequence was found in a man between 40 and 49 years old in good health. The sample was blood. This chain uses TRBV5-8 with TRBJ1-2; unclear D gene. Written as DNA, the CDR3 is TGTGCCAGCAGCTTGAAAAACTATGGCTACACCTTC. This codes for CASSLKNYGYTF.